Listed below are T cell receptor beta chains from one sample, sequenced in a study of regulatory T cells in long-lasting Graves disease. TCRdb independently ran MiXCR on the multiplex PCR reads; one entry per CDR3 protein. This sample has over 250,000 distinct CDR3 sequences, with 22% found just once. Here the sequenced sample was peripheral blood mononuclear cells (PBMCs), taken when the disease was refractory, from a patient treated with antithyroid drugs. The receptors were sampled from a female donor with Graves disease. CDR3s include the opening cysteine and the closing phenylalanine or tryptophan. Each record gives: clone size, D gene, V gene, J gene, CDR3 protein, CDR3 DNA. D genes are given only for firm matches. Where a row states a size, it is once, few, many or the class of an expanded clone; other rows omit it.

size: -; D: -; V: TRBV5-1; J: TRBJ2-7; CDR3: CASSLSRRSYEQYF; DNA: TGCGCCAGCAGCTTGAGTCGCAGATCCTACGAGCAGTACTTC
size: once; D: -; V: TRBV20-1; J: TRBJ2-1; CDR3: CSATSLAAGEQFF; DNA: TGCAGTGCTACCTCCTTAGCGGCAGGGGAGCAGTTCTTC
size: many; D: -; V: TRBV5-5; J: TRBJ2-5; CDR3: CASSRTAYGRETQYF; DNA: TGTGCCAGCAGCCGTACGGCCTACGGTCGGGAGACCCAGTACTTC
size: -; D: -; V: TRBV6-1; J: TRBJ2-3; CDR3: CASTQILTDTQYF; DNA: TGTGCCAGCACACAGATCCTCACAGATACGCAGTATTTT
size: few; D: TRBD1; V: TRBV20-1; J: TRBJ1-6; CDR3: CSAPRLGQGQNSPLHF; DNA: TGCAGTGCTCCACGGCTCGGACAGGGGCAAAATTCACCCCTCCACTTT
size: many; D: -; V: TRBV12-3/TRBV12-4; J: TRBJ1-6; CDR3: CASSLEGQGDSPLHF; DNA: TGTGCCAGCAGTTTAGAGGGGCAGGGCGATTCACCCCTCCACTTT
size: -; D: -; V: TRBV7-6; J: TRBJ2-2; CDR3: CASSLGGMNTGELFF; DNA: TGTGCCAGCAGCTTAGGGGGGATGAACACCGGGGAGCTGTTTTTT
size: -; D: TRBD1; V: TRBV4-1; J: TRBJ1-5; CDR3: CASSRGQDQPQHF; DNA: TGCGCCAGCAGCCGGGGACAGGATCAGCCCCAGCATTTT
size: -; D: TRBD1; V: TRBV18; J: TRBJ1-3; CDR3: CASSPDRSGNTIYF; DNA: TGTGCCAGCTCACCGGACAGGTCTGGAAACACCATATATTTT
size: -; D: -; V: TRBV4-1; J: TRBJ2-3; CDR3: CASSQERGGTTDTQYF; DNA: TGCGCCAGCAGCCAAGAGAGAGGCGGGACCACAGATACGCAGTATTTT
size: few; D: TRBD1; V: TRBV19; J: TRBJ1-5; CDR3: CASSIGVGGQGNQPQHF; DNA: TGTGCCAGTAGTATAGGTGTTGGAGGACAGGGTAATCAGCCCCAGCATTTT
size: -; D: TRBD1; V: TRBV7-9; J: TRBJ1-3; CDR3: CASSYRGENSGNTIYF; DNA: TGTGCCAGCAGCTACAGGGGGGAAAACTCTGGAAACACCATATATTTT
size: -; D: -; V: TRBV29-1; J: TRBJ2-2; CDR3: CSVTVTGELFF; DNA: TGCAGCGTTACTGTCACCGGGGAGCTGTTTTTT
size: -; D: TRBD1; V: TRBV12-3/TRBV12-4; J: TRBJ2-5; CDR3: CASSQGGQGWETQYF; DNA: TGTGCCAGCAGCCAAGGGGGACAGGGGTGGGAGACCCAGTACTTC
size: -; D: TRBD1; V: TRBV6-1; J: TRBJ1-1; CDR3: CASRMDRVGTEAFF; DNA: TGTGCCAGCAGGATGGACAGGGTAGGCACTGAAGCTTTCTTT
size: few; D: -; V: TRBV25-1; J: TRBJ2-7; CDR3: CASSELGGVYEQYF; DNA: TGTGCCAGCAGTGAATTAGGAGGGGTTTACGAGCAGTACTTC
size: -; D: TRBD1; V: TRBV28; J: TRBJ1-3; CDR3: CASSDDRVLNTIYF; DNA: TGTGCCAGCAGTGATGACAGGGTCCTAAACACCATATATTTT
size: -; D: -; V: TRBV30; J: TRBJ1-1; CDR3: CAADRGVNTEAFF; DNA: TGTGCCGCGGACCGGGGGGTGAACACTGAAGCTTTCTTT
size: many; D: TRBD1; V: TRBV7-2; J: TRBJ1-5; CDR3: CASSLRGQGERPQHF; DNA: TGTGCCAGCAGCTTGAGGGGACAGGGAGAACGGCCCCAGCATTTT
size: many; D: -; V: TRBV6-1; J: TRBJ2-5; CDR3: CASSNRGGETQYF; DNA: TGTGCCAGCAGTAACAGGGGAGGTGAGACCCAGTACTTC
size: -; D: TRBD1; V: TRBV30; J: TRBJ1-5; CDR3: CAWNRDRGEPQHF; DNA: TGTGCCTGGAACCGGGACAGGGGTGAGCCCCAGCATTTT
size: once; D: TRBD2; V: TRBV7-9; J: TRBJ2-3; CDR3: CASSFALAGDTDTQYF; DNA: TGTGCCAGCAGCTTCGCGCTAGCGGGGGACACAGATACGCAGTATTTT
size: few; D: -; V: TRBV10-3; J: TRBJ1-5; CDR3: CAISVEGGNQPQHF; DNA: TGTGCCATCAGTGTGGAGGGAGGGAATCAGCCCCAGCATTTT
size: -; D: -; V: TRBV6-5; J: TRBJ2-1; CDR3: CASSYLLQELNEQFF; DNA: TGTGCCAGCAGTTACCTACTACAGGAGTTGAATGAGCAGTTCTTC
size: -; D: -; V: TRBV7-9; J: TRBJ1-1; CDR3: CASSPGTASGTEAFF; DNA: TGTGCCAGCAGCCCCGGGACGGCCTCAGGAACTGAAGCTTTCTTT
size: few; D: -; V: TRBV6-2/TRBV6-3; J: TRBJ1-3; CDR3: CASANRAGNTIYF; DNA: TGTGCCAGTGCTAACAGGGCTGGAAACACCATATATTTT
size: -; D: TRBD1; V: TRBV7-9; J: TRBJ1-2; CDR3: CASSLGTGRAGYTF; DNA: TGTGCCAGCAGCTTAGGGACAGGGCGGGCTGGCTACACCTTC
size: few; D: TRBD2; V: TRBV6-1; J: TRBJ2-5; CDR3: CASRLAGGPAGETQYF; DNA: TGTGCCAGCAGGCTAGCGGGAGGGCCAGCAGGGGAGACCCAGTACTTC
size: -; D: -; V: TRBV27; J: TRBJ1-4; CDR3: CASSLSPSFGRGNEKLFF; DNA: TGTGCCAGCAGTTTATCGCCCTCCTTCGGGAGGGGTAATGAAAAACTGTTTTTT
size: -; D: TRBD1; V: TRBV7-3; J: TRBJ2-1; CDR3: CASSLIPGTGVTGSYNEQFF; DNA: TGTGCCAGCAGCTTAATCCCAGGGACAGGGGTCACAGGCTCCTACAATGAGCAGTTCTTC
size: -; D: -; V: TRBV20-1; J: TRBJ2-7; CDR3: CSALTLNHYEQYF; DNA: TGCAGTGCTCTGACCTTAAATCACTACGAGCAGTACTTC
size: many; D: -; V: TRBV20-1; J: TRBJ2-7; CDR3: CSAQPTPGEQYF; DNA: TGCAGTGCTCAACCAACTCCCGGGGAGCAGTACTTC
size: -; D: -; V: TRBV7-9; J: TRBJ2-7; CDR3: CASSFGTANYEQYF; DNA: TGTGCCAGCAGCTTTGGGACGGCCAACTACGAGCAGTACTTC
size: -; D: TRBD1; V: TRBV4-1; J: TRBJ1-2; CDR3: CASSQTTGGRGYGYTF; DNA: TGCGCCAGCAGCCAGACTACAGGGGGCCGCGGCTATGGCTACACCTTC
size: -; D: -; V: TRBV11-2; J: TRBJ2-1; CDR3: CASSLEPDTYNEQFF; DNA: TGTGCCAGCAGCTTAGAGCCTGACACGTACAATGAGCAGTTCTTC
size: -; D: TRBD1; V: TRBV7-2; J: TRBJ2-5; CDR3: CASSLAGQGLGETQYF; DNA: TGTGCCAGCAGCTTAGCGGGACAGGGTTTGGGAGAGACCCAGTACTTC
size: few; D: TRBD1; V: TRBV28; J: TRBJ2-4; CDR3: CTSRSTGAEENIQYF; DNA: TGTACCAGCAGATCCACAGGGGCTGAGGAAAACATTCAGTACTTC
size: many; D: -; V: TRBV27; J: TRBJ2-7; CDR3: CASSLSQGYTYEQYF; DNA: TGTGCCAGCAGTTTGTCCCAGGGATATACCTACGAGCAGTACTTC
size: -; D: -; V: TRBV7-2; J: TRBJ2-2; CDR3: CASSLVSTGELFF; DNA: TGTGCCAGCAGCTTAGTGTCTACCGGGGAGCTGTTTTTT
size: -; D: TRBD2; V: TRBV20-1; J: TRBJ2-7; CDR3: CSEGTSGFYEQYF; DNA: TGCAGTGAGGGGACTAGCGGGTTTTACGAGCAGTACTTC
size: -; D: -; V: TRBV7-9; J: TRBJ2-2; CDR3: CASRKNTGELFF; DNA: TGTGCCAGCAGAAAGAACACCGGAGAGCTGTTTTTT